This passage covers 15 T cell receptor beta chains from one sample sequenced in a study of cytomegalovirus exposure and HLA in healthy donors. A multiplex PCR was run with 60 Vbeta primers and 13 Jbeta primers. The protocol was immunoSEQ multiplex PCR, while the TCRdb copy is restricted to in-frame clones and leaves out a portion. The sample lists 95,000 to 100,000 clones, roughly four fifths occurring once. Material: PBMCs. Receptors originate from a female donor in good health and CMV-seronegative.

The chain employs TRBV19 and TRBJ1-5; no definite D call. Trimming stripped 7 bases from V and 0 bases from J, with 4 bases between. Germline V gene data show CDR1 as LNHDA and CDR2 as SQIVND (reference sequence). The CDR3 consists of 12 residues. CDR3 region: CASKSSNQPQHF. In DNA, the CDR3 is TGTGCCAGTAAGAGTAGCAATCAGCCCCAGCATTTT.

The CDR3 DNA reads as TGTGCCAGCAGTTATGACTCCACGTCTCCCGAAGCTTTCTTT. Protein product: CASSYDSTSPEAFF. The V and J genes are TRBV5-5 and TRBJ1-1; D is undetermined. The CDR3 covers 14 residues. Trimming cost V 5 bases and J 8 bases, with 19 bases left between them. Per germline, CDR1 SGHKS and CDR2 YYEKEE (reference sequence).

This chain joins TRBV5-1 and TRBJ2-5; 10 nucleotides agree with TRBD1. The CDR3 is 18 residues long. V gave up 4 bases and J gave up 3 bases; unmatched junction bases: 15. Per the germline V gene, CDR1 is SGHRS and CDR2 is YFSETQ. Here the CDR3 reads CASSHGTGAATFKETQYF. The DNA of the CDR3 is TGCGCCAGCAGCCATGGGACAGGGGCCGCCACCTTTAAAGAGACCCAGTACTTC.

This chain links TRBV11-2 with TRBJ2-1; 7 bases fit TRBD1. The CDR3 has 16 amino acids. Germline CDR1 reads SGHAT; CDR2 reads FQNNGV. The V and J ends lost 1 base and 1 base, in that order; junction bases with no gene match: 4. The CDR3 DNA sequence: TGTGCCAGCAGCTTAGGTTGGGGACAGTCCTACAATGAGCAGTTCTTC. This encodes CASSLGWGQSYNEQFF. The full variable domain, its missing parts supplied by reference TRBV11-2 and TRBJ2-1, is EAGVAQSPRYKIIEKRQSVAFWCNPISGHATLYWYQQILGQGPKLLIQFQNNGVVDDSQLPKDRFSAERLKGVDSTLKIQPAKLEDSAVYLCASSLGWGQSYNEQFFGPGTRLTVL.

This clone was detected once. V gene TRBV30 combines with J gene TRBJ1-5; 9 bases are shared with TRBD1. V was pared by 4 bases and J by 2 bases, with 6 bases of the junction left unmatched. Germline V lookup: CDR1 GTSNPN, CDR2 SVGIG (reference sequence). The CDR3 is 15 residues long. CDR3 nucleotides: TGTGCCTGGACCATGGACAGGGGAGGCAATCAGCCCCAGCATTTT. This sequence encodes CAWTMDRGGNQPQHF.

This chain uses TRBV6-4 with TRBJ2-3; D gene ambiguous. The CDR3 has 14 amino acids. CDR1 and CDR2 (germline): MRHNA, SNTAGT. V was cut by 0 bases and J by 2 bases, with 6 bases left in between. Here the CDR3 DNA reads TGTGCCAGCAGTGACTCGTCCAACACAGATACGCAGTATTTT. Translation gives CASSDSSNTDTQYF.

In this sample, this clone turned up a few times. The V and J genes are TRBV29-1 and TRBJ1-1, with TRBD1 identical over 10 bases. The trim removed 8 bases at V and 2 bases at J, leaving 11 bases unmatched. Germline CDR1 and CDR2: SQVTM and ANQGSEA. This CDR3 spans 15 amino acids. The CDR3 bases are TGCAGCACCTTGGGGTGGGACAGGGGCAACACTGAAGCTTTCTTT. Translated, it gives CSTLGWDRGNTEAFF.

This clone was seen a few times. The genes are TRBV9 and TRBJ2-6; D might be TRBD2 (5 bases). V was clipped by 4 bases and J by 0 bases, with 17 bases between them. CDR3 length equals 18 residues. CDR1 and CDR2 (germline): SGDLS, YYNGEE. The CDR3 DNA follows: TGTGCCAGCAGCCCATGGACGGGGTATGACTCTGGGGCCAACGTCCTGACTTTC. As protein: CASSPWTGYDSGANVLTF.

J is TRBJ1-3 and V is TRBV30, with D possibly being TRBD1 (6 bases). Trimming left V 6 bases short and J 0 bases short, with 15 bases between. CDR1 is GTSNPN, CDR2 SVGIG, per germline (reference sequence). The length of the CDR3 is 15 residues. CDR3 region: CACLPDSFSGNTIYF. CDR3 nucleotide sequence: TGTGCCTGTCTCCCGGACAGCTTCTCTGGAAACACCATATATTTT. The full variable domain, rest sourced from reference TRBV30 and TRBJ1-3, is SQTIHQWPATLVQPVGSPLSLECTVEGTSNPNLYWYRQAAGRGLQLLFYSVGIGQISSEVPQNLSASRPQDRQFILSSKKLLLSDSGFYLCACLPDSFSGNTIYFGEGSWLTVV.

CDR3 sequence: CAWSVPRGYNEKLFF. CDR3 nucleotide sequence: TGTGCCTGGAGTGTACCCCGGGGTTATAATGAAAAACTGTTTTTT. The rearrangement links TRBV30 to TRBJ1-4; D gene uncertain. The CDR3 spans 15 residues. Looked up from germline, CDR1 is GTSNPN and CDR2 is SVGIG (reference sequence). The V end lost 0 bases, the J end lost 4 bases, and 12 bases lay between the germline ends.

In this sample, this clone turned up once. This sequence joins TRBV6-5 and TRBJ1-5, with 8 bases fitting TRBD1. This CDR3 region has 14 residues. Germline assignment: CDR1 MNHEY and CDR2 SVGAGI. The trim removed 5 bases at V and 6 bases at J, leaving 6 bases unmatched. CDR3 loop: CASSPDRGGQPQHF. The CDR3 DNA reads TGTGCCAGCAGTCCAGACAGGGGTGGTCAGCCCCAGCATTTT.

This rearrangement joins TRBV7-2 to TRBJ2-3, with 11 bases lining up with TRBD2. The V gene end was trimmed by 5 bases and the J gene end by 1 base; junction bases not matched to a gene: 8. The CDR3 contains 17 residues. Germline V gene data show CDR1 as SGHTA and CDR2 as FQGNSA. The CDR3 nucleotides read TGTGCCAGCAGCCCACAGGGACTAGCGGCAGGCACAGATACGCAGTATTTT. Amino acids: CASSPQGLAAGTDTQYF. Full variable domain (remainder filled in from reference TRBV7-2 and TRBJ2-3): GAGVSQSPSNKVTEKGKDVELRCDPISGHTALYWYRQSLGQGLEFLIYFQGNSAPDKSGLPSDRFSAERTGGSVSTLTIQRTQQEDSAVYLCASSPQGLAAGTDTQYFGPGTRLTVL.

This clone occurred a few times. The chain has TRBV6-5 and TRBJ2-1, with TRBD1 matching 7 bases. Trimming cost V 6 bases and J 5 bases; bases outside gene matches: 4. Germline V gene data show CDR1 as MNHEY and CDR2 as SVGAGI. The CDR3 totals 13 residues. CDR3 sequence reads: CASRRTGNNEQFF. CDR3 bases: TGTGCCAGCAGGCGGACAGGTAACAATGAGCAGTTCTTC.

The chain links TRBV7-2 to TRBJ1-1, with 7 bases matching TRBD1. Trimming removed 1 base from V and 6 bases from J; junction bases left unmatched: 2. CDR3 length: 13 amino acids. Germline CDR1 SGHTA, CDR2 FQGNSA. Here the CDR3 DNA reads TGTGCCAGCAGCTTAGGAGGGACAGCTGAAGCTTTCTTT. It translates to CASSLGGTAEAFF.

The chain links TRBV27 to TRBJ1-2, with 11 bases identical to TRBD1. The CDR3 consists of 15 residues. V was clipped by 5 bases and J by 2 bases; unmatched bases: 4. CDR1 is MNHEY and CDR2 is SMNVEV in the germline V gene (reference sequence). The CDR3 sequence: CASSHRTGGNYGYTF. CDR3 nucleotides: TGTGCCAGCAGTCATAGGACAGGGGGCAACTATGGCTACACCTTC.